This TCR beta chain was recovered during a study of T cell repertoires in cytomegalovirus infection. Study at large: Public TCR beta signatures provided an indication of both CMV infection and a matching HLA type.

One entry per CDR3 protein results from TCRdb running MiXCR on the reads. Of some 320,000 distinct CDR3 sequences listed, more than 8% were seen once; the top ten hold around 4%. General study findings and limits: There were HLA-C-restricted CMV-specific TCR beta clonotypes dominating the ex vivo response.

The table lists this clonotype with a few counts. Antigen unknown. The sequenced material came from PBMCs. This TCR was recovered from a human donor in good health (CMV status not recorded). Some clones in this sample may be carry-over from other donors' samples.

The CDR3 DNA is TGTGCCAGCAGCCCACGCGGGTACTACGAGCAGTACTTC. Its protein product is CASSPRGYYEQYF. The chain links TRBV7-9 to TRBJ2-7; D is possibly TRBD2 (5 bases). Germline CDR1 SEHNR, CDR2 FQNEAQ (reference sequence). This CDR3 has 13 residues. Trimming pared 5 bases from V and 3 bases from J, leaving 11 bases between.